These 24 T cell receptor beta chains originate from one sample sequenced in a study of T cell responses to AZD1222 COVID-19 vaccine. Repertoires were generated with immunoSEQ multiplex PCR, while TCRdb's copy carries only in-frame clones and drops some. The top ten clones hold over 7.5% of a sample with some 70,000 clones, roughly 89% of them seen once. Source: peripheral blood, taken on day 0 of AZD1222 vaccination. These receptors were collected from an adult in good health.

V and J are TRBV3-1 (or the pseudogene TRBV3-2) and TRBJ2-5, with D unresolved. Germline V lookup: CDR1 LGHDT, CDR2 YNNKEL (reference sequence). V was shortened by 4 bases and J by 1 base, with 10 bases between the two germline ends. This CDR3 is built from 14 residues. CDR3 bases: TGTGCCAGCAGCCCCGTCATTCTCCAAGAGACCCAGTACTTC. Amino acids: CASSPVILQETQYF.

This clone was counted a few times. The chain is built from TRBV14 and TRBJ1-3, with a tentative D call TRBD1 (5 bases). Germline lookup yields CDR1 SGHDN and CDR2 FVKESK. CDR3 length: 16 residues. Trimming stripped 6 bases from V and 0 bases from J, with 15 bases between. The CDR3, as DNA: TGTGCCAGCAGTCGACAGCCCCTACACTCTGGAAACACCATATATTTT. Protein sequence: CASSRQPLHSGNTIYF.

The rearrangement links TRBV5-8 to TRBJ1-1; D perhaps matches TRBD1 (6 bases). The V end was cut by 2 bases, the J end by 5 bases, with 13 bases between. Germline V lookup: CDR1 SGHTS, CDR2 YDEGEE. This CDR3 is 14 amino acids long. The CDR3 nucleotides are TGTGCCAGCAGCTTACAGGGTTCGTGGACTGAAGCTTTCTTT. This translates into CASSLQGSWTEAFF.

This clone was counted once. The chain employs TRBV6-2 or TRBV6-3 and TRBJ1-1; D is unresolved. The CDR3 spans 13 residues. From germline, CDR1 is MNHEY and CDR2 SVGEGT. Trimming removed 0 bases from V and 3 bases from J, with 5 bases in between. CDR3 in amino acids: CASSYSEYTEAFF. Written as DNA, the CDR3 is TGTGCCAGCAGTTACTCAGAGTACACTGAAGCTTTCTTT.

The rearrangement joins TRBV9 to TRBJ1-3; D is uncertain. Between the trimmed V and J ends, which lost 0 bases and 5 bases, there was a span of 12 bases. There are 15 residues in the CDR3. The germline gives CDR1 SGDLS, CDR2 YYNGEE. The CDR3 sequence: CASSVGGPARNTIYF. The DNA of the CDR3 is TGTGCCAGCAGCGTAGGCGGCCCCGCGCGAAACACCATATATTTT.

The genes are TRBV30 and TRBJ2-7; 10 bases agree with TRBD1. The CDR3 loop spans 13 amino acids. Germline V lookup: CDR1 GTSNPN, CDR2 SVGIG (reference sequence). The ends lost 2 bases at V and 6 bases at J; junction bases unmatched: 4. The CDR3 loop reads CAWSSGTGVEQYF. The CDR3 bases are TGTGCCTGGAGTAGTGGGACAGGGGTCGAGCAGTACTTC. Full variable domain (rest looked up from reference TRBV30 and TRBJ2-7): SQTIHQWPATLVQPVGSPLSLECTVEGTSNPNLYWYRQAAGRGLQLLFYSVGIGQISSEVPQNLSASRPQDRQFILSSKKLLLSDSGFYLCAWSSGTGVEQYFGPGTRLTVT.

The V gene is TRBV9, the J gene TRBJ1-6, with 7 bases identical to TRBD1. The V gene's germline CDR1 is SGDLS and CDR2 YYNGEE. J lost 9 bases, V lost 0 bases, and 3 bases had no gene match. The CDR3 loop spans 14 amino acids. The CDR3 sequence is CASSVGQGGSPLHF. CDR3 DNA sequence: TGTGCCAGCAGCGTAGGACAGGGTGGTTCACCCCTCCACTTT.

The chain has TRBV7-2 and TRBJ2-7, with TRBD1 identical over 7 bases. Germline assignment: CDR1 SGHTA and CDR2 FQGNSA. The CDR3 sequence is 15 residues long. V was clipped by 5 bases and J by 1 base; unmatched bases: 8. CDR3 bases: TGTGCCAGCAGCCGCCCACAGGGGCCATCCTACGAGCAGTACTTC. It translates to CASSRPQGPSYEQYF.

The CDR3 DNA reads TGTGCCAGCAGCTCGAAGCGGGGAGGGGAGACCCAGTACTTC. It translates to CASSSKRGGETQYF. The chain has TRBV5-6 and TRBJ2-5, with TRBD2 matching 7 bases. The V segment lost 3 bases and the J segment 5 bases; nucleotides outside the gene matches: 7. Germline values: CDR1 SGHDT, CDR2 YYEEEE. The CDR3 spans 14 residues.

The chain links TRBV7-2 to TRBJ2-3; D may correspond to TRBD1 or TRBD2 (7 bases each). CDR1 is SGHTA, CDR2 FQGNSA, per germline. The CDR3 has 16 residues. Trimming removed 8 bases at V and 1 base at J, with 19 bases between. CDR3 protein: CASEVRGGRGTDTQYF. CDR3 DNA: TGTGCCAGCGAGGTCAGGGGGGGACGAGGCACAGATACGCAGTATTTT.

The chain recombines TRBV6-5 with TRBJ1-1; D not certain. Germline assignment: CDR1 MNHEY and CDR2 SVGAGI. Between the trimmed V and J ends, which lost 3 bases and 1 base, there was a span of 9 bases. This CDR3 region has 14 residues. CDR3 sequence: CASSYTVRNTEAFF. DNA for the CDR3: TGTGCCAGCAGTTATACGGTGAGGAACACTGAAGCTTTCTTT.

The J gene is TRBJ2-1, the V gene TRBV7-2; 7 positions match TRBD2. CDR3 length: 15 amino acids. Trimming cost V 3 bases and J 7 bases; bases outside gene matches: 9. CDR1 is SGHTA and CDR2 is FQGNSA in the germline V gene. The CDR3 region is CASSLASGVRNEQFF. CDR3 DNA sequence: TGTGCCAGCAGCTTGGCCAGCGGGGTGAGGAATGAGCAGTTCTTC. The whole variable domain, filled in from reference TRBV7-2 and TRBJ2-1, reads GAGVSQSPSNKVTEKGKDVELRCDPISGHTALYWYRQSLGQGLEFLIYFQGNSAPDKSGLPSDRFSAERTGGSVSTLTIQRTQQEDSAVYLCASSLASGVRNEQFFGPGTRLTVL.

This chain joins TRBV6-1 and TRBJ1-6; TRBD1 is a possible D gene (5 bases). The length of the CDR3 is 17 residues. Trimming removed 0 bases at V and 4 bases at J, with 13 bases between. Germline V gives CDR1 MNHNS, CDR2 SASEGT. DNA of the CDR3: TGTGCCAGCAGTGAAGCGTTTGGGGGTTTGTATAATTCACCCCTCCACTTT. Its protein is CASSEAFGGLYNSPLHF.

The chain carries TRBV19 and TRBJ2-1; the D is unclear. CDR3 length equals 14 residues. V gave up 0 bases and J gave up 3 bases, with 6 bases separating them. CDR1 is LNHDA and CDR2 is SQIVND in the germline V gene (reference sequence). The CDR3 is CASSIDPLYNEQFF. CDR3 nucleotides: TGTGCCAGTAGTATAGATCCCCTCTACAATGAGCAGTTCTTC.

V is TRBV10-2 and J is TRBJ2-3; the match to TRBD1 covers 7 bases. Germline V lookup: CDR1 WSHSY, CDR2 SAAADI. This CDR3 is 13 amino acids long. The V gene end was trimmed by 6 bases and the J gene end by 3 bases; junction bases not matched to a gene: 3. The CDR3, as DNA: TGCGCCAGCAGGGAGACAGGGACAGATACGCAGTATTTT. This gives the protein CASRETGTDTQYF.

The CDR3 region is CASRHQADNSPLHF. Here the CDR3 DNA reads TGTGCCAGCAGACACCAGGCTGATAATTCACCCCTCCACTTT. The rearrangement uses TRBV5-4 and TRBJ1-6; D not resolved. V gave up 5 bases and J gave up 5 bases, with 11 bases separating them. This CDR3 region has 14 residues. Germline V CDR1 and CDR2: SGHNT, YYREEE (reference sequence).

This clone showed up just a few times. The rearrangement joins TRBV4-3 to TRBJ1-2; D ambiguous. This CDR3 is built from 13 residues. V dropped 4 bases and J dropped 3 bases, with 9 bases sitting between them. Germline V gives CDR1 LGHNA, CDR2 YSLEER. CDR3 coding DNA: TGCGCCAGCAGCCCTTCTCGAGACTATGGCTACACCTTC. It encodes CASSPSRDYGYTF.

V gene TRBV19 combines with J gene TRBJ2-5, with D perhaps matching TRBD2 (6 bases). Germline assignment: CDR1 LNHDA and CDR2 SQIVND (reference sequence). This CDR3 contains 15 residues. Trimming left V 1 base short and J 2 bases short, with 11 bases between. The CDR3 DNA is TGTGCCAGTAGTATAGGGAGCCGGGGGCAAGAGACCCAGTACTTC. The encoded protein is CASSIGSRGQETQYF.

This clone was observed once. This chain uses TRBV11-2 with TRBJ2-5; 11 bases align to TRBD1. There are 18 residues in the CDR3. V was pared by 1 base and J by 5 bases, with 12 bases of the junction left unmatched. The germline V gene encodes CDR1 SGHAT and CDR2 FQNNGV. The CDR3 DNA follows: TGTGCCAGCAGCTTAGTCGGACAGGGGGCCCGATCAGGGGAGACCCAGTACTTC. This codes for CASSLVGQGARSGETQYF. Variable domain in full (rest from reference TRBV11-2 and TRBJ2-5): EAGVAQSPRYKIIEKRQSVAFWCNPISGHATLYWYQQILGQGPKLLIQFQNNGVVDDSQLPKDRFSAERLKGVDSTLKIQPAKLEDSAVYLCASSLVGQGARSGETQYFGPGTRLLVL.

The V call is TRBV28, the J call TRBJ1-2, with D perhaps matching TRBD1 (5 bases). The V end was cut by 3 bases, the J end by 5 bases, with 16 bases between. Per the germline V gene, CDR1 is MDHEN and CDR2 is SYDVKM. The CDR3 consists of 15 residues. CDR3 residues: CASSLGQDLGYGYTF. The CDR3 DNA sequence: TGTGCCAGCAGTTTGGGGCAGGATCTTGGGTATGGCTACACCTTC.

This chain links TRBV29-1 with TRBJ1-3; TRBD1 agrees at 7 bases. Germline values: CDR1 SQVTM, CDR2 ANQGSEA. The CDR3 runs to 14 residues. The V gene end was trimmed by 6 bases and the J gene end by 0 bases; junction bases not matched to a gene: 5. The CDR3 DNA sequence: TGCAGCGTCGAAAACAGGGGCTCTGGAAACACCATATATTTT. This encodes CSVENRGSGNTIYF.

This chain uses TRBV5-4 with TRBJ2-7; 9 bases are a match to TRBD2. Germline-derived CDR1 and CDR2 are SGHNT and YYREEE (reference sequence). The CDR3 is made up of 14 amino acids. J was trimmed by 2 bases and V by 6 bases; bases with no gene match: 6. The CDR3 region is CASNKRGAPYEQYF. The CDR3 DNA is TGTGCCAGCAACAAGCGGGGGGCCCCCTACGAGCAGTACTTC. The complete variable domain, with remaining parts taken from reference TRBV5-4 and TRBJ2-7, reads ETGVTQSPTHLIKTRGQQVTLRCSSQSGHNTVSWYQQALGQGPQFIFQYYREEENGRGNFPPRFSGLQFPNYSSELNVNALELDDSALYLCASNKRGAPYEQYFGPGTRLTVT.

The rearrangement joins TRBV7-9 to TRBJ2-1; D is ambiguous. Germline-derived CDR1 and CDR2 are SEHNR and FQNEAQ (reference sequence). This CDR3 contains 14 residues. V lost 1 base to trimming and J lost 5 bases, with 9 bases between them. The CDR3 region is CASSLGVRNNEQFF. The DNA for the CDR3 is TGTGCCAGCAGCTTAGGCGTTAGGAACAATGAGCAGTTCTTC.

Turning to this clone: A read error is possible here, since a much larger clone lies one base away. The chain recombines TRBV7-3 with TRBJ1-1; a weak D match, TRBD1 (5 bases). V shed 2 bases and J shed 1 base, with 5 bases lying between them. Germline loops: CDR1 SGHTA, CDR2 FQGTGA. The CDR3 totals 13 residues. The CDR3 DNA reads TGTGCCAGCAGCTTAGGACAGAACACTGAAGCTTTCTTT. Translating gives CASSLGQNTEAFF.